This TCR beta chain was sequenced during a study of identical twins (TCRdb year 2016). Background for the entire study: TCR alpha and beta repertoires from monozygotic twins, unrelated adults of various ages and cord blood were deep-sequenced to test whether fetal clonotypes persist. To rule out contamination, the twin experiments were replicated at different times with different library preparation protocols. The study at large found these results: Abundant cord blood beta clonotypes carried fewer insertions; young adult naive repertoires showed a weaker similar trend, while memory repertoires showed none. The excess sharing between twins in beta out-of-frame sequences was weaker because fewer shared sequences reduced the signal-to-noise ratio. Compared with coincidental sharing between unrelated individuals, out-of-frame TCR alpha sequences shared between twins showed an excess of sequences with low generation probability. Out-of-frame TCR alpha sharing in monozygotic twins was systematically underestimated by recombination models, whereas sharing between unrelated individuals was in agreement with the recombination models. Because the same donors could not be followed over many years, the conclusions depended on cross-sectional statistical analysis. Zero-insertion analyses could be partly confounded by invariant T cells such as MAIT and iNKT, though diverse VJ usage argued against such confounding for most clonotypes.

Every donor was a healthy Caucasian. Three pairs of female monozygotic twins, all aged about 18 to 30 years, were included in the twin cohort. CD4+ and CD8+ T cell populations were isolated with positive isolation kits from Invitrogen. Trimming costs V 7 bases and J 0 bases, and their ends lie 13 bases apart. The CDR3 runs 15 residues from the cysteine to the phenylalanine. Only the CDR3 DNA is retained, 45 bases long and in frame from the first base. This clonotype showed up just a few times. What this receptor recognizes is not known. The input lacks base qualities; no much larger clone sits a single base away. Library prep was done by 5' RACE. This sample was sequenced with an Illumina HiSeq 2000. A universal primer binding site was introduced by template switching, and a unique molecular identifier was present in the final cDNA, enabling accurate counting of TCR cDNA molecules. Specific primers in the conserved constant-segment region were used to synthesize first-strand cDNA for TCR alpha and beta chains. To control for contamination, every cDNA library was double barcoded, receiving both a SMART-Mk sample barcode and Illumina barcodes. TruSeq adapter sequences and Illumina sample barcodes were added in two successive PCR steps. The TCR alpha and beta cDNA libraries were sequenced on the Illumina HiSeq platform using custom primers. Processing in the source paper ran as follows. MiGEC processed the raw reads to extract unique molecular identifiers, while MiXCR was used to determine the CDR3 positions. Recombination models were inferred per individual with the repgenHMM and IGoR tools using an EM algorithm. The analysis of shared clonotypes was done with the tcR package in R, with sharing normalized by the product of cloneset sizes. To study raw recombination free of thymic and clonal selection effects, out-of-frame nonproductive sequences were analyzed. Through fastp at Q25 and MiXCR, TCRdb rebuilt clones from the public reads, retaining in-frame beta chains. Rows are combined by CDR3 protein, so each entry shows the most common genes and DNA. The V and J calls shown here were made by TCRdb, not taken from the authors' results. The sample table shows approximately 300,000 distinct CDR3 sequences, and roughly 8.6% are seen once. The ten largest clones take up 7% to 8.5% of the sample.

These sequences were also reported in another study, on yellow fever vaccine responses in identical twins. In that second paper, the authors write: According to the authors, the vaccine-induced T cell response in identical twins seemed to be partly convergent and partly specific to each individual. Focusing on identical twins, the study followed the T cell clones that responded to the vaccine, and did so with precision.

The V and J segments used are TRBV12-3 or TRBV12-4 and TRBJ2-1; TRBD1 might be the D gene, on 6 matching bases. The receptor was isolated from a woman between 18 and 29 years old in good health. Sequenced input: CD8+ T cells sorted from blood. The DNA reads TGTGCCAGCACCGCGTGGGACAACTCCTACAATGAGCAGTTCTTC. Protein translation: CASTAWDNSYNEQFF.